Shown below are 5 T cell receptor beta chains from a single sample sequenced in a study of blood T cell repertoires in COVID-19. Method: immunoSEQ multiplex PCR; TCRdb's copy keeps in-frame clones and lacks some. Among about 260,000 clones listed, more than 75% were seen once. Source material: peripheral blood. These receptors all stem from a woman aged 45-65 years with acute or convalescent COVID-19.

The genes are TRBV7-9 and TRBJ1-4, with D hard to call. The CDR3 runs 15 residues. Germline V gene lookup returns CDR1 SEHNR and CDR2 FQNEAQ (reference sequence). V lost 6 bases to trimming and J lost 10 bases, with 21 bases between them. Here the CDR3 reads CASRSSEGMTGKLFF. CDR3 sequence (DNA): TGTGCCAGCAGATCATCAGAGGGAATGACGGGAAAACTGTTTTTT.

The rearrangement uses TRBV6-1 and TRBJ2-5; tentative D call: TRBD2 (7 bases). Germline assignment: CDR1 MNHNS and CDR2 SASEGT. V gave up 6 bases and J gave up 5 bases, with 19 bases separating them. This CDR3 spans 15 amino acids. In nucleotides, the CDR3 is TGTGCCAGCAGACACCCCAACCCGGGGGGCGAGACCCAGTACTTC. It encodes CASRHPNPGGETQYF.

The V and J genes are TRBV4-1 and TRBJ2-3, with 9 bases lining up with TRBD2. The junction had 8 bases not matched to a gene; V was cut back by 0 bases and J by 4 bases. CDR3 size: 17 residues. Looked up from germline, CDR1 is MGHRA and CDR2 is YSYEKL. CDR3 in amino acids: CASSQDRRGRVPDTQYF. The CDR3 DNA reads as TGCGCCAGCAGCCAAGATCGGCGCGGGAGGGTTCCAGATACGCAGTATTTT.

The gene calls are TRBV5-5 and TRBJ2-7; 10 positions match TRBD2. V shed 4 bases, J shed 0 bases, and the junction held 4 bases outside the gene matches. CDR3 length equals 15 residues. Germline V gene sequence: CDR1 SGHKS, CDR2 YYEKEE (reference sequence). CDR3 protein: CASSQGLAVSYEQYF. CDR3 DNA: TGTGCCAGCAGCCAAGGACTAGCGGTCTCCTACGAGCAGTACTTC.

The chain links TRBV10-1 to TRBJ1-1, with a weak D call TRBD1 (6 bases). CDR1 and CDR2 from the germline V gene are WNHNN and SYGVQD (reference sequence). The CDR3 is made up of 13 amino acids. Trimming took off 6 bases at V and 1 base at J, with 9 bases between the two ends. CDR3 in DNA: TGCGCCAGCAGGGGACAACGGAACACTGAAGCTTTCTTT. Translating gives CASRGQRNTEAFF.